This record covers a single T cell receptor (beta chain). This clone was observed a few times. There is no known antigen for this receptor. No qualities accompany the bases; no much larger clone lies one base away. Library prep was done by the immunoSEQ multiplex PCR assay. For the original study's pipeline: To diagnose cytomegalovirus status from the catalog of TCR beta chain sequences, a statistical classification framework was built. TCRdb took this table from immuneACCESS and kept in-frame rearrangements with V and J called. Such tables lack part of the clones; where checked against another copy, unresolved V genes explain under half of the gap, and the rest is unexplained. The DNA was the basis for D and trimming; V, J and clone size are from that table. Recorded for this sample are 100,000 to 150,000 clones; 89% of them occurred a single time. Approximately 1.1% of the sample is in the top ten clones.

V has 6 bases trimmed and J has 4 bases trimmed; junction bases matching no gene number 8. Looking up the germline V gene (reference sequence) yields CDR1 GTSNPN and CDR2 SVGIG. From the cysteine up to the phenylalanine, the CDR3 has a length of 14 residues. CDR3 DNA is the only sequence kept; it has 42 bases, read in frame from the first base. These data are taken from a study of cytomegalovirus exposure and HLA in healthy donors (dated by TCRdb to the late 2010s). Study-level background: A later analysis indicated that the 90 to 150 validation repertoires were generated on the platform also employed for the approximately 670 repertoires of the first cohort. The study aimed to test whether signatures of past pathogen exposure could be identified by cataloging public T cell receptors. A separate validation cohort of more than 100 different subjects was used in addition to the approximately 670-subject first cohort. The study combined high-throughput TCR immunosequencing, statistical association of individual TCRs with disease status, and machine learning to predict cytomegalovirus infection status.

The full study reports these points: While some public TCRs were present in many individuals, most TCR sequences turned up only very rarely across donors. The validation cohort had no HLA typing available for a later analysis, so co-occurrence within that cohort was assessed over all 120 repertoires. A few of the identified cytomegalovirus-associated TCR beta chains were confirmed in vitro to be specific for cytomegalovirus antigens. The authors suggested that the approach could potentially be generalized to other disease states and immunological phenotypes. The study gave a list of over 150 TCR beta chains associated with cytomegalovirus. In both the original and validation cohorts, the classifier was reported to diagnose cytomegalovirus status with high specificity and sensitivity. Subsequent analysis determined that TCRs grouped into clusters in the first cohort also showed a tendency toward co-occurrence across the 120 or so validation repertoires, and 94% of cluster scores exceeded 0.

The donors were included in the validation cohort of 120 subjects, a group kept apart from the roughly 670-subject first cohort. The V gene is TRBV30 and the J gene is TRBJ2-2; TRBD1 fits 7 bases in the junction. Specimen: PBMCs. The sequence came from a woman aged 18-29 years in good health and CMV-seronegative. The nucleotides are TGTGCCTGCTTTCGGGGACAGATCACCGGGGAGCTGTTTTTT. Its protein product is CACFRGQITGELFF.